This T cell receptor beta chain was retrieved from a study of blood T cell repertoires in COVID-19. Across the study: Samples representing acute and convalescent COVID-19 were sourced from the United States, Italy and Spain.

Germline lookup yields CDR1 LNHDA and CDR2 SQIVND (reference sequence). The CDR3 runs 12 residues. Trimming removed 5 bases at V and 5 bases at J, with 9 bases between. Methods used by the authors: The authors estimated nucleated cell counts from reference gene primer amplification. This table comes from immunoSEQ multiplex PCR, and its TCRdb copy is limited to in-frame clones, with some not included. For V, J and clone size, that table is used; D and trimming come from the DNA. The sample yields roughly 670,000 clones, about 87% seen once. This chain joins TRBV19 and TRBJ1-2; TRBD1 might be the D (6 bases). This clonotype originated in a woman between 18 and 30 years old with acute or convalescent COVID-19. The specimen sequenced was peripheral blood. In DNA, the CDR3 is TGTGCCAGTAGTCCCACAGGGTATGGCTACACCTTC. Amino acids: CASSPTGYGYTF.